This TCR beta chain is from a study of T-cell reconstitution after alpha-beta-depleted transplantation in children (TCRdb year 2016). Background on the whole study: Using TCR repertoire profiling, the study quantitatively followed how T-cell immune reconstitution unfolded in children after TCRalphabeta/CD19-depleted allogeneic hematopoietic cell transplantation.

This clonotype has only a few counts. Its antigen is still unknown. Per-base quality was not reported, and no clone a single base away is much larger than it. Library preparation was by PCR. Data came from an Illumina HiSeq 2500. To normalize quantification of the TCRbeta repertoire, the TCR libraries were built with molecular barcoding that relied on unique molecular identifiers. In TCRdb, the public reads were trimmed at Q25 with fastp and aligned with MiXCR, with productive beta chains retained. Each CDR3 protein appears once, grouped with its most common genes and DNA. The sample yields about 610,000 distinct CDR3 sequences; about 11% were counted once. The ten largest clones capture roughly 4% of the sample. At the junction V is shortened by 5 bases and J by 7 bases; bases outside the gene matches: 9. The germline V gene yields SGHTA for CDR1 and FQGNSA for CDR2. Counted from cysteine to phenylalanine, this CDR3 has 14 amino acids. Only the CDR3 portion is preserved as DNA: 42 bases, with reading frame beginning at the first base.

The material was PBMCs from the stem cell graft donor, obtained from the stem cell graft. The rearrangement joined TRBV7-2 to TRBJ1-2; 8 nucleotides in the junction match TRBD1. The TCR originated in a human donor who donated a stem cell graft to a child with acute myeloid leukemia. The CDR3 corresponds to CASSTRQGPAGYTF. The bases are TGTGCCAGCAGCACCCGACAGGGGCCGGCTGGCTACACCTTC.